The source of this TCR beta chain is a study of blood T cell repertoires in COVID-19. On the study more broadly: PBMCs, B-cell-depleted T cells, or T cells provided the cDNA or gDNA that made up the material.

In the authors' methods: Reference gene primer amplification gave estimated nucleated cell counts. Measured with immunoSEQ multiplex PCR; TCRdb has only the in-frame clones, and not every one. From that table come the V and J calls and clone size; the DNA was used to work out D and trimming. In the table there are 300,000 to 500,000 clones, 85% to 90% of which are singletons. The CDR3 has 15 residues. Individuals drawn from 24 US areas were about 18 to 90 years old. The sequencing input was PBMCs or T cells enriched from blood (not recorded which). This TCR derives from a woman younger than 45 with acute COVID-19. This chain joins TRBV21-1 and TRBJ1-1; TRBD1 is taken as the D call from the table, unchecked against the DNA. TRBV21-1 is classified as a pseudogene. In nucleotides, the CDR3 is TGTGCCAGCAGCAAAACCAAGCAGGGGCTCACTGAAGCTTTCTTT. It specifies CASSKTKQGLTEAFF.